This is a list of T cell receptor beta chains from one sample in a study of blood T cell repertoires in COVID-19. Profiling relied on immunoSEQ multiplex PCR, and the TCRdb table lists in-frame clones only, not all of them. The top ten clones hold roughly 9.2% of a sample with some 140,000 clones, roughly 80% of them seen once. The specimen sequenced was PBMCs or T cells enriched from blood (not recorded which). These receptors came from a man aged 45-65 years who had recovered from COVID-19. CDR3s include the opening cysteine and the closing phenylalanine or tryptophan. Each record gives: D gene, clone size, V gene, J gene, CDR3 protein, CDR3 DNA. D genes are given only for firm matches. The size field is filled for only some rows; it gives once, few, many or a size class.

D gene: -
clone size: -
V gene: TRBV7-2
J gene: TRBJ1-1
CDR3 protein: CASSSTPGLRYTEAFF
CDR3 DNA: TGTGCCAGCAGCTCAACCCCGGGACTTCGTTACACTGAAGCTTTCTTT

D gene: -
clone size: -
V gene: TRBV27
J gene: TRBJ1-1
CDR3 protein: CASRRSRAQIIDEAFF
CDR3 DNA: TGTGCCAGTCGAAGGAGCCGCGCCCAAATAATCGATGAAGCTTTCTTT

D gene: -
clone size: -
V gene: TRBV7-2
J gene: TRBJ2-1
CDR3 protein: CASSHSRGDEQFF
CDR3 DNA: TGTGCCAGCAGCCATTCTAGAGGCGATGAGCAGTTCTTC

D gene: TRBD1
clone size: -
V gene: TRBV6-5
J gene: TRBJ1-6
CDR3 protein: CASRQDRGSVWPLHF
CDR3 DNA: TGTGCCAGCAGGCAGGACAGGGGTTCGGTCTGGCCCCTCCACTTT

D gene: -
clone size: -
V gene: TRBV19
J gene: TRBJ1-1
CDR3 protein: CASTYLPGDLNTEAFF
CDR3 DNA: TGTGCCAGTACATACTTACCAGGGGATTTGAACACTGAAGCTTTCTTT

D gene: TRBD1
clone size: many
V gene: TRBV4-2
J gene: TRBJ2-2
CDR3 protein: CASSQSETGSEIGELFF
CDR3 DNA: TGTGCCAGCAGCCAAAGTGAGACAGGGAGTGAGATCGGGGAGCTGTTTTTT

D gene: -
clone size: -
V gene: TRBV18
J gene: TRBJ2-2
CDR3 protein: CASSPGTNTGELFF
CDR3 DNA: TGTGCCAGCTCACCGGGCACGAACACCGGGGAGCTGTTTTTT

D gene: TRBD1
clone size: once
V gene: TRBV30
J gene: TRBJ2-7
CDR3 protein: CAWSVHPAGGEYEQYF
CDR3 DNA: TGTGCCTGGAGTGTACACCCGGCAGGGGGCGAATACGAGCAGTACTTC

D gene: -
clone size: -
V gene: TRBV7-3
J gene: TRBJ1-2
CDR3 protein: CASSLFAGDYGYTF
CDR3 DNA: TGTGCCAGCAGCTTATTTGCGGGGGACTATGGCTACACCTTC

D gene: TRBD1
clone size: -
V gene: TRBV7-8
J gene: TRBJ2-7
CDR3 protein: CASSLEGTGTERRQYF
CDR3 DNA: TGTGCCAGCAGCCTTGAGGGGACCGGGACAGAGAGGCGGCAGTACTTC

D gene: TRBD1
clone size: -
V gene: TRBV4-3
J gene: TRBJ1-5
CDR3 protein: CASSQDLRGLQPQHF
CDR3 DNA: TGCGCCAGCAGCCAAGATCTCAGGGGGCTTCAGCCCCAGCATTTT

D gene: -
clone size: few
V gene: TRBV18
J gene: TRBJ1-1
CDR3 protein: CASSPADSGTEAFF
CDR3 DNA: TGTGCCAGCTCACCAGCGGACAGTGGCACTGAAGCTTTCTTT

D gene: -
clone size: once
V gene: TRBV7-9
J gene: TRBJ2-7
CDR3 protein: CASSLGTAYEQYF
CDR3 DNA: TGTGCCAGCAGCTTAGGGACAGCCTACGAGCAGTACTTC

D gene: -
clone size: -
V gene: TRBV4-1
J gene: TRBJ1-6
CDR3 protein: CASSQDMPLRNSPLHF
CDR3 DNA: TGCGCCAGCAGCCAAGATATGCCCCTTCGGAATTCACCCCTCCACTTT

D gene: TRBD1
clone size: -
V gene: TRBV4-3
J gene: TRBJ2-7
CDR3 protein: CASSQDRPAYEQYF
CDR3 DNA: TGCGCCAGCAGCCAGGACAGGCCAGCCTACGAGCAGTACTTC

D gene: TRBD1
clone size: -
V gene: TRBV7-9
J gene: TRBJ1-2
CDR3 protein: CASSLGTDDGYTF
CDR3 DNA: TGTGCCAGCAGCCTCGGGACAGACGATGGCTACACCTTC

D gene: TRBD2
clone size: -
V gene: TRBV29-1
J gene: TRBJ2-5
CDR3 protein: CSVLAGAHQETQYF
CDR3 DNA: TGCAGCGTTCTAGCGGGGGCCCACCAAGAGACCCAGTACTTC

D gene: TRBD1
clone size: -
V gene: TRBV19
J gene: TRBJ2-4
CDR3 protein: CASSTGTGGNIQYF
CDR3 DNA: TGTGCCAGTAGTACCGGGACAGGGGGCAACATTCAGTACTTC

D gene: TRBD2
clone size: -
V gene: TRBV6-2/TRBV6-3
J gene: TRBJ2-7
CDR3 protein: CASSYDFGTSDYEQYF
CDR3 DNA: TGTGCCAGCAGTTACGATTTTGGGACTAGCGACTACGAGCAGTACTTC

D gene: -
clone size: -
V gene: TRBV7-2
J gene: TRBJ1-1
CDR3 protein: CASSRRQNTEAFF
CDR3 DNA: TGTGCCAGCAGCCGGCGACAGAACACTGAAGCTTTCTTT

D gene: -
clone size: -
V gene: TRBV30
J gene: TRBJ1-4
CDR3 protein: CAWTDLGGATNEKLFF
CDR3 DNA: TGTGCCTGGACCGATCTAGGGGGGGCAACTAATGAAAAACTGTTTTTT

D gene: TRBD1
clone size: few
V gene: TRBV19
J gene: TRBJ2-1
CDR3 protein: CASSMDGTAYNEQFF
CDR3 DNA: TGTGCCAGTAGTATGGACGGGACAGCCTACAATGAGCAGTTCTTC

D gene: TRBD1
clone size: -
V gene: TRBV6-2/TRBV6-3
J gene: TRBJ2-6
CDR3 protein: CASSPGTGDPGANVLTF
CDR3 DNA: TGTGCCAGCAGCCCTGGGACAGGGGACCCTGGGGCCAACGTCCTGACTTTC

D gene: TRBD1
clone size: -
V gene: TRBV5-1
J gene: TRBJ2-7
CDR3 protein: CASSRREGTGGLYEQYF
CDR3 DNA: TGCGCCAGCAGCCGACGAGAGGGGACAGGGGGCCTCTACGAGCAGTACTTC

D gene: TRBD1
clone size: -
V gene: TRBV29-1
J gene: TRBJ1-3
CDR3 protein: CSVGEGANTIYF
CDR3 DNA: TGCAGCGTTGGCGAGGGGGCTAACACCATATATTTT

D gene: TRBD2
clone size: -
V gene: TRBV7-2
J gene: TRBJ2-3
CDR3 protein: CASSFRLAGRTRDTQYF
CDR3 DNA: TGTGCCAGCAGCTTCCGACTAGCGGGGCGGACTCGGGATACGCAGTATTTT

D gene: -
clone size: -
V gene: TRBV3-1/TRBV3-2
J gene: TRBJ1-2
CDR3 protein: CASRQSAGDDYGYTF
CDR3 DNA: TGTGCCAGCAGGCAATCGGCAGGGGACGACTATGGCTACACCTTC

D gene: -
clone size: -
V gene: TRBV9
J gene: TRBJ1-4
CDR3 protein: CASSGAQGLATNEKLFF
CDR3 DNA: TGTGCCAGCAGCGGGGCTCAGGGGCTTGCAACTAATGAAAAACTGTTTTTT

D gene: -
clone size: -
V gene: TRBV4-3
J gene: TRBJ1-2
CDR3 protein: CASSQGGGYTF
CDR3 DNA: TGCGCCAGCAGCCAAGGAGGCGGCTACACCTTC

D gene: TRBD1
clone size: -
V gene: TRBV29-1
J gene: TRBJ2-7
CDR3 protein: CSVEVRDRETYSYEQYF
CDR3 DNA: TGCAGCGTTGAAGTTAGGGACAGGGAAACCTATAGTTACGAGCAGTACTTC

D gene: -
clone size: -
V gene: TRBV28
J gene: TRBJ1-2
CDR3 protein: CASSLDNPPGRDYGYTF
CDR3 DNA: TGTGCCAGCAGTTTGGACAACCCCCCGGGTAGGGACTATGGCTACACCTTC

D gene: TRBD2
clone size: -
V gene: TRBV10-2
J gene: TRBJ2-7
CDR3 protein: CASRETGSGGYEQYF
CDR3 DNA: TGCGCCAGCAGGGAGACGGGTAGCGGGGGCTACGAGCAGTACTTC

D gene: TRBD1
clone size: -
V gene: TRBV19
J gene: TRBJ1-2
CDR3 protein: CASSGQGDGYGYTF
CDR3 DNA: TGTGCCAGTAGTGGACAGGGGGATGGCTATGGCTACACCTTC

D gene: TRBD1
clone size: -
V gene: TRBV5-4
J gene: TRBJ2-7
CDR3 protein: CASSLEGQGPYEQYF
CDR3 DNA: TGTGCCAGCAGCTTGGAGGGACAGGGACCCTACGAGCAGTACTTC

D gene: -
clone size: -
V gene: TRBV7-2
J gene: TRBJ1-4
CDR3 protein: CASSPQGGDEKLFF
CDR3 DNA: TGTGCCAGCAGTCCACAGGGAGGGGACGAAAAACTGTTTTTT

D gene: TRBD1
clone size: -
V gene: TRBV19
J gene: TRBJ1-1
CDR3 protein: CASSIGRTGPMNTEAFF
CDR3 DNA: TGTGCCAGTAGTATAGGGCGGACAGGGCCGATGAACACTGAAGCTTTCTTT

D gene: TRBD1
clone size: -
V gene: TRBV30
J gene: TRBJ1-1
CDR3 protein: CAWSVGTANTEAFF
CDR3 DNA: TGTGCCTGGAGTGTCGGGACAGCGAACACTGAAGCTTTCTTT

D gene: TRBD1
clone size: -
V gene: TRBV5-1
J gene: TRBJ1-2
CDR3 protein: CASSLGQGGGYTF
CDR3 DNA: TGCGCCAGCAGCTTAGGACAGGGAGGTGGCTACACCTTC

D gene: -
clone size: -
V gene: TRBV3-1/TRBV3-2
J gene: TRBJ2-3
CDR3 protein: CASSQQYDTQYF
CDR3 DNA: TGTGCCAGCAGCCAACAGTACGATACGCAGTATTTT

D gene: TRBD1
clone size: -
V gene: TRBV3-1/TRBV3-2
J gene: TRBJ1-2
CDR3 protein: CASSQVAGGGGYTF
CDR3 DNA: TGTGCCAGCAGCCAAGTTGCAGGGGGCGGTGGCTACACCTTC

D gene: TRBD1
clone size: -
V gene: TRBV5-7
J gene: TRBJ2-7
CDR3 protein: CASSLEDRDEQYF
CDR3 DNA: TGTGCCAGCAGCTTGGAAGACAGGGACGAGCAGTACTTC

D gene: TRBD1
clone size: -
V gene: TRBV5-1
J gene: TRBJ1-2
CDR3 protein: CASSLETGVANYGYTF
CDR3 DNA: TGCGCCAGCAGCTTAGAGACAGGGGTGGCAAACTATGGCTACACCTTC

D gene: TRBD1
clone size: -
V gene: TRBV4-2
J gene: TRBJ2-6
CDR3 protein: CASSQAETGISGANVLTF
CDR3 DNA: TGTGCCAGCAGCCAAGCCGAGACAGGGATCTCTGGGGCCAACGTCCTGACTTTC

D gene: TRBD1
clone size: once
V gene: TRBV10-1
J gene: TRBJ2-7
CDR3 protein: CASATGTGGKQYF
CDR3 DNA: TGCGCCAGCGCAACCGGGACAGGAGGGAAGCAGTACTTC

D gene: TRBD1
clone size: -
V gene: TRBV7-2
J gene: TRBJ1-5
CDR3 protein: CASSSHRGNNQPQHF
CDR3 DNA: TGTGCCAGCAGCAGCCACAGGGGTAACAATCAGCCCCAGCATTTT